Following are 27 T cell receptor beta chains from one sample sequenced in a study of cytomegalovirus exposure and HLA in healthy donors. The PCR had 60 Vbeta and 13 Jbeta primers. Produced via immunoSEQ multiplex PCR; TCRdb's table is partial and in-frame only. The sample shows under 90,000 clones, 75% of them seen only once. Input material: PBMCs. The source of these receptors is a man aged 35 to 55 in good health and CMV-seronegative.

The chain has TRBV28 and TRBJ2-7; weak D call: TRBD2 (6 bases). V lost 8 bases and J lost 2, with 19 bases in between. Germline CDR1 reads MDHEN; CDR2 reads SYDVKM. This CDR3 spans 15 amino acids. CDR3 in amino acids: CASGGPMGGTYEQYF. CDR3 in DNA: TGTGCCAGCGGTGGGCCGATGGGCGGGACCTACGAGCAGTACTTC.

This clone was counted only a few times. The rearrangement uses TRBV10-2 and TRBJ1-6, with 8 nucleotides matching TRBD1. CDR3 length: 16 amino acids. Germline CDR1 reads WSHSY; CDR2 reads SAAADI. V trimming: 4 bases; J trimming: 6 bases; junction bases outside the gene matches: 8. The CDR3 sequence is CASSGNRGGGNSPLHF. CDR3 nucleotides: TGCGCCAGCAGTGGGAACAGGGGGGGTGGTAATTCACCCCTCCACTTT.

This clone was observed a few times. DNA for the CDR3: TGCGCCAGCAGCTCCGCTGCTGTCGGGACTAGAGACGAGCAGTACTTC. This encodes CASSSAAVGTRDEQYF. This sequence joins TRBV4-1 and TRBJ2-7, with 8 nucleotides matching TRBD2. This CDR3 spans 16 amino acids. V gave up 5 bases and J gave up 5 bases; unmatched junction bases: 14. Per germline, CDR1 MGHRA and CDR2 YSYEKL.

This clone came up once. J is TRBJ1-5 and V is TRBV6-1; TRBD1 aligns across 7 bases. The CDR3 spans 16 residues. Germline loops: CDR1 MNHNS, CDR2 SASEGT. V lost 4 bases to trimming and J lost 2 bases; unmatched junction nucleotides: 8. CDR3 amino acids: CASSGGTAGGNQPQHF. The CDR3 DNA reads TGTGCCAGCAGTGGAGGGACAGCGGGGGGCAATCAGCCCCAGCATTTT.

The rearrangement joins TRBV10-2 to TRBJ1-1, with 8 nucleotides matching TRBD1. CDR3 size: 15 residues. Trimming cost V 4 bases and J 6 bases; bases outside gene matches: 10. Germline assignment: CDR1 WSHSY and CDR2 SAAADI. This CDR3 is CASSASRRQGSEAFF. The CDR3 DNA sequence: TGCGCCAGCAGTGCATCACGAAGACAGGGGTCTGAAGCTTTCTTT.

As to this clone: This specimen includes other DNA sequences encoding the same CDR3. This chain uses TRBV18 with TRBJ1-5; 8 bases match TRBD1. From germline, CDR1 is KGHSH and CDR2 LQKENI. V shed 3 bases and J 2 bases; nucleotides not matched to a gene: 0. The CDR3 totals 14 residues. CDR3 residues: CASSPGQGNQPQHF. CDR3 coding DNA: TGTGCCAGCTCACCGGGACAGGGCAATCAGCCCCAGCATTTT.

This clone has only a few counts. The V and J genes are TRBV30 and TRBJ2-3; 10 nucleotides match TRBD2. The V segment lost 3 bases and the J segment 0 bases; nucleotides outside the gene matches: 6. The CDR3 consists of 16 residues. The germline gives CDR1 GTSNPN, CDR2 SVGIG (reference sequence). CDR3 sequence (DNA): TGTGCCTGGAGCCGAAGAGCGGGAGGGAGCACAGATACGCAGTATTTT. As protein: CAWSRRAGGSTDTQYF. Full variable domain (remainder filled in from reference TRBV30 and TRBJ2-3): SQTIHQWPATLVQPVGSPLSLECTVEGTSNPNLYWYRQAAGRGLQLLFYSVGIGQISSEVPQNLSASRPQDRQFILSSKKLLLSDSGFYLCAWSRRAGGSTDTQYFGPGTRLTVL.

The rearrangement joins TRBV28 to TRBJ1-1, with D perhaps matching TRBD1 (6 bases). V dropped 3 bases and J dropped 11 bases, with 10 bases sitting between them. CDR3 length equals 11 residues. Germline lookup yields CDR1 MDHEN and CDR2 SYDVKM. The CDR3 is CASSLRGKAFF. CDR3 sequence (DNA): TGTGCCAGCAGTTTGAGGGGGAAGGCTTTCTTT.

The chain uses TRBV4-1 and TRBJ2-4, with TRBD1 identical over 9 bases. Germline assignment: CDR1 MGHRA and CDR2 YSYEKL. The junction had 0 bases not matched to a gene; V was cut back by 1 base and J by 5 bases. The CDR3 consists of 14 residues. The CDR3 loop is CASSQGTGENIQYF. Here the CDR3 DNA reads TGCGCCAGCAGCCAAGGGACAGGGGAAAACATTCAGTACTTC.

The rearrangement links TRBV6-1 to TRBJ2-5, with 13 positions matching TRBD2. Losses at the gene ends were 1 base for V and 3 bases for J; bases not matched to a gene: 20. The CDR3 is 22 amino acids. Germline-derived CDR1 and CDR2 are MNHNS and SASEGT. DNA of the CDR3: TGTGCCAGCAGTGAAGACCGGGACAGGGCCGGACTAGCGGGAGTTGGTGAAGAGACCCAGTACTTC. The encoded protein is CASSEDRDRAGLAGVGEETQYF.

The chain uses TRBV7-9 and TRBJ2-5, with 7 bases that match TRBD2. The closer fit of TRBJ2-7 to the DNA end suggests the J call may be wrong. Germline loops: CDR1 SEHNR, CDR2 FQNEAQ (reference sequence). This CDR3 is 14 amino acids long. As DNA, the CDR3 is TGTGCCAGCAGCTTGCGGGGGTTGAACTACGAGCAGTACTTC. Translating gives CASSLRGLNYEQYF.

The chain couples TRBV7-8 to TRBJ1-3; TRBD1 matches 7 bases. Germline trimming cut 2 bases from V and 0 bases from J; bases unmatched to any gene: 10. CDR1 and CDR2 from the germline V gene are SGHVS and FQNEAQ. The CDR3 contains 18 residues. The CDR3 bases are TGTGCCAGCAGCTTAAGTCCAGGGGGTCACAGCTCTGGAAACACCATATATTTT. It yields the protein CASSLSPGGHSSGNTIYF.

This clone was seen only once. The rearrangement joins TRBV7-2 to TRBJ1-4; D is possibly TRBD1 (5 bases). CDR3 length equals 13 residues. Germline V gives CDR1 SGHTA, CDR2 FQGNSA. V lost 3 bases and J 8 bases, leaving 10 bases between the germline ends. Here the CDR3 DNA reads TGTGCCAGCAGCTTTATGGCAGGGGAAAAACTGTTTTTT. Encoded protein: CASSFMAGEKLFF.

The rearrangement uses TRBV2 and TRBJ2-2, with a weak D call TRBD1 (6 bases). Trimming took off 7 bases at V and 3 bases at J, with 12 bases between the two ends. CDR3 length equals 14 residues. CDR1 and CDR2 (germline): SNHLY, FYNNEI. The DNA for the CDR3 is TGTGCCAGCACTGACAGGCGATACACCGGGGAGCTGTTTTTT. This gives the protein CASTDRRYTGELFF.

The chain uses TRBV2 and TRBJ1-6, with D unresolved. Trimming pared 3 bases from V and 7 bases from J, leaving 7 bases between. Germline values: CDR1 SNHLY, CDR2 FYNNEI. The CDR3 totals 13 residues. CDR3 in amino acids: CASSDQANSPLHF. In DNA, the CDR3 is TGTGCCAGCAGTGACCAGGCAAATTCACCCCTCCACTTT.

Note on this clone: An end of the junction differs from the germline gene, which may be a read error. The rearrangement links TRBV7-7 to TRBJ2-3, with 13 bases that match TRBD2. The CDR3 covers 16 residues. Germline CDR1 SSHAT, CDR2 FNYEAQ (reference sequence). For the CDR3, the DNA is TGTGCTAGCAGCCCGGGACTAGCGGGGTCGAGGGATACGCAGTATTTT. Its translation: CASSPGLAGSRDTQYF.

The genes are TRBV6-6 and TRBJ1-2, with TRBD1 as a possible D gene (6 bases). V lost 7 bases, J lost 2 bases, and 14 bases lay in between. The germline V gene has CDR1 MNHNY and CDR2 SVGAGI (reference sequence). The CDR3 has 14 amino acids. CDR3 bases: TGTGCCAGCATCGCGCCCACAGGGAACTATGGCTACACCTTC. Amino acid sequence: CASIAPTGNYGYTF.

V usage is TRBV5-1 and J usage is TRBJ2-5, with TRBD2 identical over 11 bases. The J call is uncertain, as TRBJ2-7 better fits the DNA end. The CDR3 has 16 residues. The germline V gene has CDR1 SGHRS and CDR2 YFSETQ. The CDR3 protein is CASSRRLAGISYEQYF. CDR3 DNA: TGCGCCAGCAGCCGGAGACTAGCGGGGATCTCCTACGAGCAGTACTTC.

The chain combines TRBV10-3 with TRBJ2-7; TRBD2 matches 10 bases. The length of the CDR3 is 18 residues. Looked up from germline, CDR1 is ENHRY and CDR2 is SYGVKD. The V and J ends lost 4 bases and 0 bases, in that order; junction bases with no gene match: 12. As DNA, the CDR3 is TGTGCCATCAGTGGGGAGACTAGCGGGTTTGAAATCTCCTACGAGCAGTACTTC. Protein product: CAISGETSGFEISYEQYF.

The rearrangement links TRBV6-6 to TRBJ1-3; 7 nucleotides align to TRBD1. CDR1 and CDR2 (germline): MNHNY, SVGAGI (reference sequence). The CDR3 covers 16 residues. The trim removed 5 bases at V and 3 bases at J, leaving 10 bases unmatched. CDR3 nucleotide sequence: TGTGCCAGCAGTCGACCAGACAGGGTGAATGGAAACACCATATATTTT. Its translation is CASSRPDRVNGNTIYF.

The rearrangement links TRBV7-9 to TRBJ2-4; 9 bases line up with TRBD1. This CDR3 is built from 16 residues. Germline CDR1 reads SEHNR; CDR2 reads FQNEAQ (reference sequence). Trimming took 5 bases from V and 4 from J; bases not matched to a gene: 9. The CDR3 is CASSLRTGEDKNIQYF. For the CDR3, the DNA is TGTGCCAGCAGCCTCAGGACAGGGGAAGATAAAAACATTCAGTACTTC.

This chain joins TRBV19 and TRBJ2-7, with 9 bases matching TRBD1. The V gene end was trimmed by 3 bases and the J gene end by 4 bases; junction bases not matched to a gene: 7. CDR1 is LNHDA, CDR2 SQIVND, per germline (reference sequence). CDR3 size: 15 residues. CDR3 sequence: CASSMEGQGHYEQYF. The CDR3 region has the DNA TGTGCCAGTAGTATGGAGGGACAGGGCCATTACGAGCAGTACTTC.

The chain's CDR3 is CASSRDQGGEQFF. The CDR3 DNA is TGTGCCAGCAGCCGAGACCAGGGAGGTGAGCAGTTCTTC. The genes are TRBV6-4 and TRBJ2-1; TRBD2 is a possible D gene (6 bases). This CDR3 contains 13 residues. Per germline, CDR1 MRHNA and CDR2 SNTAGT. Deletions cut 6 bases from V and 9 bases from J, with 15 bases between.

The chain is built from TRBV18 and TRBJ1-4; perhaps TRBD1 as D (6 bases). The CDR3 runs 16 residues. The V gene lost 2 bases and the J gene lost 1 base, with 11 bases spanning the gap. CDR1 is KGHSH, CDR2 LQKENI, per germline. DNA for the CDR3: TGTGCCAGCTCACCATCGCAGGGGAGAACTAATGAAAAACTGTTTTTT. Its translation is CASSPSQGRTNEKLFF.

The genes are TRBV9 and TRBJ1-6; D is ambiguous. V lost 4 bases, J lost 6 bases, and 8 bases lay in between. The CDR3 totals 13 residues. Germline V gives CDR1 SGDLS, CDR2 YYNGEE. This CDR3 reads CASSPEINSPLHF. CDR3 sequence (DNA): TGTGCCAGCAGCCCCGAGATTAATTCACCCCTCCACTTT.

This rearrangement joins TRBV19 to TRBJ1-1; D gene ambiguous. CDR1 is LNHDA, CDR2 SQIVND, per germline (reference sequence). The CDR3 loop spans 14 amino acids. V was pared by 7 bases and J by 4 bases, with 16 bases between. DNA for the CDR3: TGTGCCAGTACCGAAGGCGGATCGTCCACTGAAGCTTTCTTT. The encoded protein is CASTEGGSSTEAFF.

The genes are TRBV6-6 and TRBJ1-2, with D possibly matching TRBD1 (6 bases). Looked up from germline, CDR1 is MNHNY and CDR2 is SVGAGI (reference sequence). V was clipped by 5 bases and J by 6 bases, with 13 bases between them. This CDR3 comprises 13 residues. The CDR3 coding sequence is TGTGCCAGCAGTCCTGGCAGGGGACATGGCTACACCTTC. It yields the protein CASSPGRGHGYTF.